Below are 3 T cell receptor beta chains sequenced from a single sample in a study of blood T cell repertoires in COVID-19. Sequencing was performed with immunoSEQ multiplex PCR; in TCRdb, only in-frame clones are kept and a portion is missing. This table holds under 150,000 clones, more than 80% found once. The specimen sequenced was peripheral blood. The receptor source for this set is a human donor in a cohort sampled during active COVID-19.

The genes are TRBV19 and TRBJ1-2; D unclear. CDR1 is LNHDA, CDR2 SQIVND, per germline (reference sequence). With 3 bases removed from V and 2 bases from J, the gap between germline ends came to 10 bases. CDR3 length: 14 amino acids. The CDR3 spells CASSMGSINYGYTF. In DNA, the CDR3 is TGTGCCAGTAGTATGGGCAGTATCAACTATGGCTACACCTTC.

CDR3 DNA: TGCGCCAGCAGTCAACCCTCCCCAGGGATGCGAGCGAACACTGAAGCTTTCTTT. This gives the protein CASSQPSPGMRANTEAFF. This chain uses TRBV23-1 with TRBJ1-1; possibly TRBD1 for D (5 bases). TRBV23-1 is given ORF status, its function remaining uncertain. Between the trimmed V and J ends, which lost 2 bases and 1 base, there was a span of 20 bases. The CDR3 is 18 residues long.

The chain combines TRBV5-4 with TRBJ1-6; tentative D call: TRBD1 (5 bases). With 9 bases removed from V and 9 bases from J, the gap between germline ends came to 19 bases. CDR3 size: 14 residues. Germline-derived CDR1 and CDR2 are SGHNT and YYREEE (reference sequence). The CDR3: CATRPPSQGSPLHF. In DNA form, the CDR3 reads TGTGCCACCCGACCTCCAAGTCAGGGTTCACCCCTCCACTTT.